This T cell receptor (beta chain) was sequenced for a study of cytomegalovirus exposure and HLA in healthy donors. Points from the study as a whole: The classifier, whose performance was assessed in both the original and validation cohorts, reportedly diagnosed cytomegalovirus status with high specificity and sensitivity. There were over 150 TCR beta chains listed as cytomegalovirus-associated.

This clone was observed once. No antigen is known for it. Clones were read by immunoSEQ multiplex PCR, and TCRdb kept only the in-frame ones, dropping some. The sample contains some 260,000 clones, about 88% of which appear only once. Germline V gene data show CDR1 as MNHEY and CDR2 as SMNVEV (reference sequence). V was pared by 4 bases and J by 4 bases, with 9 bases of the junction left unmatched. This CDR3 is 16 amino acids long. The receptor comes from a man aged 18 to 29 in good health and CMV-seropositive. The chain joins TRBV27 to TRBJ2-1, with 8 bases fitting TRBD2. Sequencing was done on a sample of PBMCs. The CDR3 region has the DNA TGTGCCAGCAGTTCCAGCGGGGGACTATCTTACAATGAGCAGTTCTTC. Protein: CASSSSGGLSYNEQFF.